This T cell receptor beta chain was captured by sequencing in a study of cytomegalovirus exposure and HLA in healthy donors. Study information: In an early release, HLA-typed donors contributed tens of millions of unique TCR sequences.

PCR primers comprised 60 Vbeta and 13 Jbeta primers. Measured with immunoSEQ multiplex PCR; TCRdb has only the in-frame clones, and not every one. This sample carries some 250,000 clones, about 80% of them seen once, and the ten largest clones take 5.4%. The V segment lost 5 bases and the J segment 2 bases; nucleotides outside the gene matches: 6. The germline V gene has CDR1 SEHNR and CDR2 FQNEAQ (reference sequence). This CDR3 comprises 16 residues. Regarding this clone: Its antigen is undetermined.

Study-wide results and limits: Within an earlier analysis, most TCR beta V segments proved productive either about 87% or about 30% of the time.

The J gene is TRBJ2-2, the V gene TRBV7-9; TRBD2 aligns across 9 bases. The sequence was obtained from a woman between 35 and 50 years old in good health and CMV-seropositive. Sequencing was done on a sample of PBMCs. CDR3 loop: CASSNSGGLNTGELFF. Written as DNA, the CDR3 is TGTGCCAGCAGCAATAGCGGGGGCCTAAACACCGGGGAGCTGTTTTTT.